These 26 T cell receptor beta chains were all obtained from the same sample, sequenced in a study of CD8+ T cells in alopecia areata (dated by TCRdb to 2016 to 2018). The library relied on the immunoSEQ multiplex PCR assay. RNA was extracted from all samples and reverse transcribed into cDNA as template for TCR sequencing. The immuneACCESS repertoire file appears here via TCRdb, limited to in-frame rearrangements. These files lack a portion of the clones; in checked studies, under half of the deficit traces to unresolved V genes, and the cause of the others is not known. The sample data list 55,000 to 65,000 clones, and roughly 47% of these were observed just once. 51% of the sample is taken by the ten largest. Sequenced input: NKG2D-low CD8+ T cells sorted from blood. The cell subset or site label here, explained by the study, means: sorted CD8+ NKG2D-low blood T cells. Receptors were obtained from a human donor with alopecia areata.

The gene calls are TRBV9 and TRBJ2-7; no clear D gene. This CDR3 is built from 13 residues. Per germline, CDR1 SGDLS and CDR2 YYNGEE. Trimming removed 0 bases from V and 3 bases from J, with 7 bases in between. In DNA form, the CDR3 reads TGTGCCAGCAGCGTAGCAGAGAACTACGAGCAGTACTTC. It is translated as CASSVAENYEQYF.

This clone was recorded a few times. Additional DNA sequences in this sample encode the identical CDR3. The V call is TRBV5-6, the J call TRBJ1-2; a possible D gene is TRBD1 (6 bases). Germline V gives CDR1 SGHDT, CDR2 YYEEEE. Between the trimmed V and J ends, which lost 0 bases and 5 bases, there was a span of 11 bases. The CDR3 is 14 residues long. CDR3 residues: CASSLGGLGYGYTF. The CDR3 bases are TGTGCCAGCAGCTTGGGGGGGCTAGGGTATGGCTACACCTTC.

This clone has just one count. The gene calls are TRBV4-3 and TRBJ1-1; D not resolved. Germline values: CDR1 LGHNA, CDR2 YSLEER. The CDR3 has 13 residues. Trimming shortened V by 3 bases and J by 2 bases, and 7 bases separated the two germline ends. The CDR3 DNA reads as TGCGCCAGCAGCCAGGTCCACAACACTGAAGCTTTCTTT. Protein product: CASSQVHNTEAFF.

The CDR3 DNA is TGCAGCGTTGAGGGTTTTCAGGAGGTCGGCTATGGCTACACCTTC. This sequence encodes CSVEGFQEVGYGYTF. The V and J genes are TRBV29-1 and TRBJ1-2; D unresolved. CDR3 length equals 15 residues. Trimming pared 3 bases from V and 4 bases from J, leaving 18 bases between. Germline V CDR1 and CDR2: SQVTM, ANQGSEA.

The sample holds one count of this clone. The chain recombines TRBV29-1 with TRBJ1-1, with unresolved D. Germline CDR1 reads SQVTM; CDR2 reads ANQGSEA. V lost 3 bases, J lost 6 bases, and 11 bases lay in between. The CDR3 length is 12 residues. The CDR3, as DNA: TGCAGCGTTGACACGGGGAGGGCTGAAGCTTTCTTT. Translated, it gives CSVDTGRAEAFF. The full variable domain, in which reference TRBV29-1 and TRBJ1-1 provide the parts outside the CDR3, is SAVISQKPSRDICQRGTSLTIQCQVDSQVTMMFWYRQQPGQSLTLIATANQGSEATYESGFVIDKFPISRPNLTFSTLTVSNMSPEDSSIYLCSVDTGRAEAFFGQGTRLTVV.

This clone was counted between two and nine times. V and J are TRBV5-1 and TRBJ2-1; 7 bases are a match to TRBD1. This CDR3 is built from 12 residues. The junction had 5 bases not matched to a gene; V was cut back by 4 bases and J by 10 bases. Germline V gene sequence: CDR1 SGHRS, CDR2 YFSETQ. In DNA form, the CDR3 reads TGCGCCAGCAGCCCGACAGGGCTAGAGCAGTTCTTC. It yields the protein CASSPTGLEQFF.

V and J are TRBV9 and TRBJ2-4; no definite D call. Trimming removed 4 bases from V and 7 bases from J, with 12 bases in between. The CDR3 is 13 residues long. The germline V gene has CDR1 SGDLS and CDR2 YYNGEE. The CDR3 sequence: CASSSHERNIQYF. The CDR3 DNA sequence: TGTGCCAGCAGCTCTCATGAACGGAACATTCAGTACTTC.

This clone occurred a few times. The J gene is TRBJ2-7, the V gene TRBV29-1, with D tentatively TRBD1 (6 bases). Germline assignment: CDR1 SQVTM and CDR2 ANQGSEA. The V and J ends lost 1 base and 0 bases respectively, with 13 bases between them. This CDR3 region has 15 residues. CDR3 DNA sequence: TGCAGCGTTGAAGGTGGGGACACCCTCTCCTACGAGCAGTACTTC. As protein: CSVEGGDTLSYEQYF.

This clone has ten or more counts. V is TRBV28 and J is TRBJ2-3; no clear D. V shed 4 bases and J shed 5 bases, with 10 bases lying between them. The CDR3 totals 13 residues. Germline CDR1 MDHEN, CDR2 SYDVKM. The CDR3 bases are TGTGCCAGCAGTTCCCGGATAGAAGATACGCAGTATTTT. Residues: CASSSRIEDTQYF.

This sequence joins TRBV5-1 and TRBJ1-2; 7 bases fit TRBD1. The CDR3 totals 15 residues. J lost 2 bases, V lost 4 bases, and 8 bases had no gene match. Germline CDR1 reads SGHRS; CDR2 reads YFSETQ. DNA for the CDR3: TGCGCCAGCAGCACTCCTTCGACAGGGAACTATGGCTACACCTTC. As protein: CASSTPSTGNYGYTF.

V usage is TRBV2 and J usage is TRBJ1-1, with 8 positions matching TRBD1. The V gene's germline CDR1 is SNHLY and CDR2 FYNNEI. V was clipped by 6 bases and J by 2 bases; unmatched bases: 5. This CDR3 has 14 residues. The CDR3 loop reads CASSYRGFNTEAFF. The CDR3 bases are TGTGCCAGCAGCTACAGGGGGTTCAACACTGAAGCTTTCTTT.

V and J are TRBV6-5 and TRBJ2-7, with D perhaps TRBD2 (6 bases). Trimming cost V 3 bases and J 5 bases, with 14 bases left between them. Germline CDR1 reads MNHEY; CDR2 reads SVGAGI. This CDR3 spans 14 amino acids. In nucleotides, the CDR3 is TGTGCCAGCAGTTATGGCGGTAGCGGCGACGAGCAGTACTTC. Translating it yields CASSYGGSGDEQYF.

A word on this clone: The missing conserved phenylalanine or tryptophan at the end of this CDR3 makes a read error likely. Because the CDR3's place on the DNA is in doubt, the DNA is left out and the CDR3 is given as listed by TCRdb. J is TRBJ1-1 and V is TRBV4-3. Germline-derived CDR1 and CDR2 are LGHNA and YSLEER. The CDR3 has 11 residues if both end residues are counted. Here the CDR3 reads CASSQDVGPRV.

J is TRBJ2-7 and V is TRBV5-4; 7 bases map to TRBD1. The ends lost 3 bases at V and 4 bases at J; junction bases unmatched: 10. Germline-derived CDR1 and CDR2 are SGHNT and YYREEE (reference sequence). CDR3 length: 15 amino acids. This CDR3 reads CASSSRQGFAYEQYF. In DNA form, the CDR3 reads TGTGCCAGCAGCTCCCGACAGGGTTTTGCGTACGAGCAGTACTTC.

The rearrangement uses TRBV27 and TRBJ1-2; 7 bases match TRBD1. The junction had 5 bases not matched to a gene; V was cut back by 2 bases and J by 8 bases. The CDR3 has 13 amino acids. Germline CDR1 MNHEY, CDR2 SMNVEV (reference sequence). CDR3 DNA: TGTGCCAGCAGTTTACAGACAGGGAAAGGCTACACCTTC. It is translated as CASSLQTGKGYTF.

This clone was seen a few times. The chain uses TRBV9 and TRBJ1-2; D not certain. Trimming took off 4 bases at V and 0 bases at J, with 16 bases between the two ends. In germline, CDR1 is SGDLS, CDR2 YYNGEE. There are 16 residues in the CDR3. The CDR3 coding sequence is TGTGCCAGCAGCCCTCTTAGGGTGCAAGCTAACTATGGCTACACCTTC. This translates into CASSPLRVQANYGYTF.

The chain has TRBV7-9 and TRBJ2-2; 7 nucleotides line up with TRBD1. V shed 5 bases, J shed 2 bases, and the junction held 5 bases outside the gene matches. The CDR3 length is 15 residues. The germline CDR1 and CDR2 sequences are SEHNR and FQNEAQ (reference sequence). The DNA of the CDR3 is TGTGCCAGCAGCCCCTGGACAGGAAACACCGGGGAGCTGTTTTTT. Residues: CASSPWTGNTGELFF.

The V call is TRBV19, the J call TRBJ1-1; 7 nucleotides line up with TRBD1. V shed 8 bases and J 6 bases; nucleotides not matched to a gene: 9. The CDR3 sequence is 13 residues long. Germline CDR1 reads LNHDA; CDR2 reads SQIVND (reference sequence). CDR3 in DNA: TGTGCCAGTTCCCAAGGGGGCTTGGCTGAAGCTTTCTTT. This codes for CASSQGGLAEAFF. Together with reference TRBV19 and TRBJ1-1, the CDR3 gives the full variable domain: DGGITQSPKYLFRKEGQNVTLSCEQNLNHDAMYWYRQDPGQGLRLIYYSQIVNDFQKGDIAEGYSVSREKKESFPLTVTSAQKNPTAFYLCASSQGGLAEAFFGQGTRLTVV.

V is TRBV7-2 and J is TRBJ1-3; D possibly corresponds to TRBD1 (6 bases). Per the germline V gene, CDR1 is SGHTA and CDR2 is FQGNSA. CDR3 size: 15 residues. Between the trimmed V and J ends, which lost 10 bases and 0 bases, there was a span of 16 bases. CDR3 sequence reads: CATLRGGSSGNTIYF. The CDR3 DNA sequence: TGTGCCACCCTTAGGGGGGGCTCCTCTGGAAACACCATATATTTT.

This clone showed up just once. The rearrangement joins TRBV2 to TRBJ2-5; 8 bases are a match to TRBD1. V dropped 6 bases and J dropped 5; count of bases not matched to a gene: 11. The germline V gene has CDR1 SNHLY and CDR2 FYNNEI. CDR3 length: 15 amino acids. The CDR3 loop reads CASRAWTGRQETQYF. The CDR3 DNA reads as TGTGCCAGCAGAGCCTGGACAGGGCGACAGGAGACCCAGTACTTC.

The CDR3 DNA is TGCAGCGTTGAAAATTTGGGACTAGCGGTCACAGATACGCAGTATTTT. It translates to CSVENLGLAVTDTQYF. This rearrangement joins TRBV29-1 to TRBJ2-3; 11 positions agree with TRBD2. The CDR3 is 16 residues long. Losses at the gene ends were 2 bases for V and 2 bases for J; bases not matched to a gene: 6. Germline V lookup: CDR1 SQVTM, CDR2 ANQGSEA.

This clone was picked up one time. This chain joins TRBV25-1 and TRBJ1-5; no clear D. CDR3 length: 12 amino acids. Trimming shortened V by 6 bases and J by 1 base, and 4 bases separated the two germline ends. Germline V CDR1 and CDR2: MGHDK, SYGVNS. DNA of the CDR3: TGTGCCAGCAGCCAAAGCAATCAGCCCCAGCATTTT. Protein sequence: CASSQSNQPQHF.

In its sample, this clone was seen a few times. The chain joins TRBV7-9 to TRBJ1-5; the D is unclear. Trimming left V 0 bases short and J 3 bases short, with 6 bases between. Germline V CDR1 and CDR2: SEHNR, FQNEAQ (reference sequence). This CDR3 comprises 14 residues. In DNA, the CDR3 is TGTGCCAGCAGCTTAGCAGGGCTCAATCAGCCCCAGCATTTT. Residues: CASSLAGLNQPQHF.

This chain uses TRBV29-1 with TRBJ2-7; tentatively, D is TRBD2 (5 bases). The germline V gene has CDR1 SQVTM and CDR2 ANQGSEA. With 3 bases removed from V and 4 bases from J, the gap between germline ends came to 16 bases. The CDR3 length is 14 residues. The CDR3 DNA reads TGCAGCGTTGAGGGAGCGAGAGCGGATTACGAGCAGTACTTC. This encodes CSVEGARADYEQYF.

This clone appeared many times. The chain links TRBV19 to TRBJ2-3; TRBD1 aligns across 11 bases. This CDR3 has 16 amino acids. After removal of 5 bases from V and 4 bases from J, the junction contained 8 bases not matched to a gene. Germline CDR1 is LNHDA and CDR2 is SQIVND (reference sequence). CDR3 DNA sequence: TGTGCCAGTAGTGCCCCTCCGGGACAGGGGGCAGATACGCAGTATTTT. Protein: CASSAPPGQGADTQYF.

The chain has TRBV15 and TRBJ1-1, with TRBD1 as a possible D gene (5 bases). Trimming removed 5 bases at V and 0 bases at J, with 13 bases between. CDR1 and CDR2 (germline): LNHNV, YYDKDF (reference sequence). This CDR3 spans 15 amino acids. CDR3 region: CATSPLGPMNTEAFF. CDR3 in DNA: TGTGCCACCAGCCCGCTGGGACCGATGAACACTGAAGCTTTCTTT.